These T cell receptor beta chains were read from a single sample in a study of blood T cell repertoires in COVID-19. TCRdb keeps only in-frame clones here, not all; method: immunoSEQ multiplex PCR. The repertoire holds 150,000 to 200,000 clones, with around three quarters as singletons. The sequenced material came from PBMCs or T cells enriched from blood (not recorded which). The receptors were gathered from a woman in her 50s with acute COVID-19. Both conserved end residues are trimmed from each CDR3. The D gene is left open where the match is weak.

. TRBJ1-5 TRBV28 ASSLSGNQPQH
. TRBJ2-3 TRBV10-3 AISESKAASTDTQY
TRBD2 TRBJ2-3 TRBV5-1 ASRLAGGSTDTQY
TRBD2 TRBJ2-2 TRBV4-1 ASSHHGTRGVLVGELF
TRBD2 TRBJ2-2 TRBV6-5 ASSTSGGKTGELF
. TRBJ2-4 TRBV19 ASSSTGDRDIQY
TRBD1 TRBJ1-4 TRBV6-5 ASSLQGATNEKLF
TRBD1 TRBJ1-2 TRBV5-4 ASSPPGQGGYGYT
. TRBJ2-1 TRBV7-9 ASSLDIYNEQF
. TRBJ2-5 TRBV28 ASSHPGQQETQY
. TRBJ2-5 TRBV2 ASSEDRVQETQY
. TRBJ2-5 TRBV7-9 ASSVLGGQETQY
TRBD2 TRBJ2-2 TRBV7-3 ASSLYSLAGGPTGELF
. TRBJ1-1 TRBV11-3 ASSLTGKTEAF
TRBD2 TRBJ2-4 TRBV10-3 AIATSGEAKNIQY
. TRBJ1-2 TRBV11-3 ASSPTGNT
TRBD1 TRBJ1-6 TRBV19 ASMDRRDSPLH
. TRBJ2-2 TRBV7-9 ASSLGQPNTGELF
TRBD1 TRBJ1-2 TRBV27 ASRKATGYGYT
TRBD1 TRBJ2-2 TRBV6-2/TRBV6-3 ASSSHPGQGRLTGELF
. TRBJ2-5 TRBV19 ASRMTDPAIETQY
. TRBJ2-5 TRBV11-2 ASSSRRQETQY
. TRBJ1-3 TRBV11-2 ASSLDNGNTIY
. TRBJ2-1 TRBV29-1 SSLQGMSYNEQF
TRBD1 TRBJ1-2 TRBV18 ASSPQPIGTANYGYT
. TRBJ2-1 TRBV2 ALTRPQVLYNEQF
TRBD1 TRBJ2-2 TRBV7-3 ASSATGTGGHSGELF
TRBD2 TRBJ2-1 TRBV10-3 AITGTSGTLEEQF
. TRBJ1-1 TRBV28 ASRLPRMNTEAF
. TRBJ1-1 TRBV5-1 ATKAGDGTEAF
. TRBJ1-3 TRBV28 ASSLIGEGGNTIY
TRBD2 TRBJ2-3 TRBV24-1 ATSDSGTSGFTDTQY
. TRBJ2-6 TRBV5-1 ASSALGGASGANVLT
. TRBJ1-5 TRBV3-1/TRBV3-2 ASSLGTSNQPQH
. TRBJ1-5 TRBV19 ASEGTARGNGPQH
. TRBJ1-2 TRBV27 ASSAYVTDFYGYT
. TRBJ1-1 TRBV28 ATHRLGAGAEAF
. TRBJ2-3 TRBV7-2 ASSYRESDTQY
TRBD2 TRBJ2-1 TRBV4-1 ASSQDLLAGVYGLDEQF
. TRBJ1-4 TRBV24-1 ATRSLDPNEKLF
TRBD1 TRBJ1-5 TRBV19 ASRLDRAGNQPQH